Reported below is one TCR beta chain. This sample was included in a study of blood T cell repertoires in COVID-19. Study in general: Collection of acute and convalescent COVID-19 samples took place in the United States, Italy and Spain. Sample material is recorded as cDNA or gDNA derived from T cells, B-cell-depleted T cells, or PBMCs.

Original methodology: Estimated nucleated cell counts came from reference gene primer amplification. Some clones are missing from TCRdb's copy, which holds only in-frame ones; the method was immunoSEQ multiplex PCR. The DNA gave D and trimming, while V, J and clone size come from that table. The table includes about 110,000 clones, 75% to 95% detected once. CDR3 length equals 15 residues. Germline trimming cut 4 bases from V and 1 base from J; bases unmatched to any gene: 3. In germline, CDR1 is SGHNT, CDR2 YYREEE (reference sequence). The receptor was derived from a woman in her thirties with acute or convalescent COVID-19. Sequencing input: peripheral blood. The chain recombines TRBV5-4 with TRBJ2-2; 8 positions match TRBD2. The CDR3 bases are TGTGCCAGCAGCCTCCTAGCGGGGAACACCGGGGAGCTGTTTTTT. Residues: CASSLLAGNTGELFF.